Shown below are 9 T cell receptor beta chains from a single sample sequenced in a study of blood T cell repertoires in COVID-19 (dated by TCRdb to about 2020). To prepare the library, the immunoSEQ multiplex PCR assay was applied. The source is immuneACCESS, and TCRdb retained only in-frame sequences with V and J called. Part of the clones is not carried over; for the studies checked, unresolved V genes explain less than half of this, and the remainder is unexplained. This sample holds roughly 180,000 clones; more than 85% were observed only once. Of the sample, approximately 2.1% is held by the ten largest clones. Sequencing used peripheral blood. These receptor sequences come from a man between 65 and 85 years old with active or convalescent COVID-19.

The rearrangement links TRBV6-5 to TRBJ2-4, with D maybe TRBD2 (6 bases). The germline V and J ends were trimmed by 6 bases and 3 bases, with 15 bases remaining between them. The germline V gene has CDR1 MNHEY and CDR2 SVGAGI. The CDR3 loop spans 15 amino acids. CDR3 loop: CASSPSWGGKNIQYF. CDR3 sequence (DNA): TGTGCCAGCAGCCCCTCGTGGGGAGGCAAAAACATTCAGTACTTC.

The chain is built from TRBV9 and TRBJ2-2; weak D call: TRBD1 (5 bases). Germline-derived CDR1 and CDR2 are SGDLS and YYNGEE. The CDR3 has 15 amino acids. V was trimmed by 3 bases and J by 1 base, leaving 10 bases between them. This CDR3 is CASSAPQGNTGELFF. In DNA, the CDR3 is TGTGCCAGCAGCGCCCCGCAGGGGAACACCGGGGAGCTGTTTTTT.

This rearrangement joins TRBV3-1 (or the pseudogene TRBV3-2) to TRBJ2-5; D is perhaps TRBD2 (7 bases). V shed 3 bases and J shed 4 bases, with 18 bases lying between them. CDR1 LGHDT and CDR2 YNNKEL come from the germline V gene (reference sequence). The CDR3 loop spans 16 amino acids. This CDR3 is CASSQKLGGGRETQYF. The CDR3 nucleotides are TGTGCCAGCAGCCAGAAGTTGGGGGGGGGCCGAGAGACCCAGTACTTC.

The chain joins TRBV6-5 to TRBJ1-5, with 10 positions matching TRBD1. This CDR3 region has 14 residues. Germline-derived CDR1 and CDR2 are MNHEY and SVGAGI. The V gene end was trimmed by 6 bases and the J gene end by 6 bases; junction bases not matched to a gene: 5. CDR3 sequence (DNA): TGTGCCAGCAGGGGGACAGGGGTAGGTCAGCCCCAGCATTTT. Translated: CASRGTGVGQPQHF.

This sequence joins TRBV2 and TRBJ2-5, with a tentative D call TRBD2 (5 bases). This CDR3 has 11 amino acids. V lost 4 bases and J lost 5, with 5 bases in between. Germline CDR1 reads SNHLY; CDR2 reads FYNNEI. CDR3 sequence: CASSAGETQYF. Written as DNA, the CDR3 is TGTGCCAGCAGTGCGGGGGAGACCCAGTACTTC.

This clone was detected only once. For the CDR3, the DNA is TGTGCCAGCAGATTATTCGGCTCAGGGGCCTTCTCTGGAAACACCATATATTTT. Translated, it gives CASRLFGSGAFSGNTIYF. The chain recombines TRBV11-2 with TRBJ1-3; possibly TRBD1 for D (6 bases). Trimming took off 6 bases at V and 0 bases at J, with 21 bases between the two ends. The CDR3 has 18 amino acids. CDR1 is SGHAT, CDR2 FQNNGV, per germline. Based on the CDR3 plus reference TRBV11-2 and TRBJ1-3, the full variable domain is EAGVAQSPRYKIIEKRQSVAFWCNPISGHATLYWYQQILGQGPKLLIQFQNNGVVDDSQLPKDRFSAERLKGVDSTLKIQPAKLEDSAVYLCASRLFGSGAFSGNTIYFGEGSWLTVV.

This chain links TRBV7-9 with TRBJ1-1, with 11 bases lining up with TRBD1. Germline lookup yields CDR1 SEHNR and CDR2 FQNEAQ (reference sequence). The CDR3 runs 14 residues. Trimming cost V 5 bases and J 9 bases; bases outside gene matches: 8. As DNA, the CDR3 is TGTGCCAGCAGCCCCCGGGACAGGGGGACCAAAGCTTTCTTT. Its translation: CASSPRDRGTKAFF.

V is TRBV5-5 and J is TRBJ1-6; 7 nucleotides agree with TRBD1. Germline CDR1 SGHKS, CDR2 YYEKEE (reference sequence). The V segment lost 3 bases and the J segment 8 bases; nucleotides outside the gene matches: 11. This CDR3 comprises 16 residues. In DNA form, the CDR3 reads TGTGCCAGCAGCTCCTTACAGGGGCCTTATTATTCACCCCTCCACTTT. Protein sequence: CASSSLQGPYYSPLHF.

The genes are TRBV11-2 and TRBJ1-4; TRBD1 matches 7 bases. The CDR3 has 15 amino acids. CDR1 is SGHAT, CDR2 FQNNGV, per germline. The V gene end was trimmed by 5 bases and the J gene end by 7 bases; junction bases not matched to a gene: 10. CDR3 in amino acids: CASSTGRGQFEKLFF. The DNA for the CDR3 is TGTGCCAGCAGCACTGGTAGGGGACAGTTTGAAAAACTGTTTTTT.